This note documents a single TCR beta chain sequence. Its cognate antigen is unknown. One junction end does not reproduce the germline sequence, and a read error may be involved. The data were taken from a study of glioma-infiltrating T cells. Study details: Samples included WHO grade II oligodendrogliomas or astrocytomas and initial-diagnosis grade IV glioblastomas.

Using RNA template, CDR3s of TCR alpha and beta were amplified with iRepertoire arm-PCR. TCRdb reprocessed the multiplex PCR reads with MiXCR, giving one entry per CDR3 protein. The sample has 300,000 to 450,000 distinct CDR3 sequences; roughly 41% are singletons. CDR3 length: 15 amino acids. CDR1 and CDR2 from the germline V gene are SEHNR and FQNEAQ (reference sequence). General observations from the study: Patients with low tissue-blood divergence carried a signature set of shared blood CDR3 motifs. Non-neoplastic patients had below-expected tissue-blood divergence, while all gliomas exceeded expectation.

This TCR was recovered from a human donor with low-grade glioma or glioblastoma, undergoing nonglioma brain surgery, or in good health (not recorded which). The sequenced material came from glioma tissue, nonneoplastic brain tissue, or PBMCs (not recorded which). The chain carries TRBV7-9 and TRBJ2-1; TRBD1 matches at 8 bases. CDR3 in amino acids: CASSLDRGSYNEKFF. CDR3 coding DNA: TGTGCCAGCAGTCTTGACAGGGGTTCCTACAATGAGAAGTTCTTC.